The clone carrying this T cell receptor beta chain was detected only a few times. The data derive from a study of T-cell reconstitution after alpha-beta-depleted transplantation in children. A TCRbeta library incorporating unique molecular identifiers was prepared. TCRdb reprocessed the PCR reads via MiXCR and lists one record per CDR3 protein. The table shows 400,000 to 500,000 distinct CDR3 sequences, with approximately 10% occurring only once. The CDR3 spans 18 residues. Germline CDR1 and CDR2: KGHSH and LQKENI. The ends were cut back, 6 bases at V and 1 base at J, with 23 bases in the middle. The sequence was collected from a human donor who donated a stem cell graft to a child with acute myeloid leukemia. J is TRBJ2-3 and V is TRBV18; D uncertain. The sample here was PBMCs from the stem cell graft donor, taken from the stem cell graft. CDR3 DNA sequence: TGTGCCAGCTCGCTAAAAGCCCGTAGGGCATCCCGCACAGATACGCAGTATTTT. Its translation is CASSLKARRASRTDTQYF.